The rows below give T cell receptor beta chains drawn from one sample of a study of T cells in Graves' hyperthyroidism and ophthalmopathy. From the multiplex PCR reads, TCRdb called clonotypes with MiXCR, one entry per CDR3 protein. The table lists nearly 750,000 distinct CDR3 sequences, over 35% of them singletons. The sample comprised blood. These receptors came from a woman aged 40-49 years with Graves' hyperthyroidism. Each CDR3 is given without its conserved first and last residue. A row's size may be missing; if present it is once, few, many or a size class.

j_call clone_size v_call cdr3_aa
TRBJ1-2 NA TRBV6-1 ASSRRQGADYGYT
TRBJ1-4 NA TRBV10-3 AISEQKGFIGEKLF
TRBJ1-2 NA TRBV6-1 ASSTQGDADYGYT
TRBJ2-7 many TRBV20-1 SARDGGYEQY
TRBJ2-7 many TRBV24-1 ATSDPDHEQY
TRBJ1-6 many TRBV10-3 AIRGQGENSPLH
TRBJ2-5 few TRBV6-2/TRBV6-3 ASMMAGAETQY
TRBJ2-7 many TRBV20-1 SAGLAEGQY
TRBJ1-4 NA TRBV7-9 ASSLGPAAATNEKLF
TRBJ1-2 NA TRBV29-1 SVQGGGKSYGYT
TRBJ1-1 few TRBV4-3 ASSQDEQGDTEAF
TRBJ2-7 many TRBV5-6 ASSTFSYEQY
TRBJ2-7 few TRBV12-3/TRBV12-4 ATPPYEQY
TRBJ2-5 many TRBV20-1 SARSGQGQETQY
TRBJ2-5 few TRBV5-1 ASSFHRVETQY